A single sample is the source of the 20 T cell receptor beta chains below, sequenced in a study of T cells in Graves' hyperthyroidism and ophthalmopathy (dated by TCRdb to about 2019). The method was multiplex PCR. Data came from an Illumina HiSeq 2000. TCR beta CDR3 regions were amplified from RNA transcripts. A first-round RT-PCR of the TCR CDR3 used the HTBI primer set with the Qiagen OneStep RT-PCR kit. TCRdb cleaned the public reads at Q25 with fastp, built clones with MiXCR and kept in-frame beta chains. Every entry covers one CDR3 protein and lists the most common genes and DNA from its rows. The sample table shows 550,000 to 800,000 distinct CDR3 sequences, and less than 20% are seen once. Under 8.5% of the sample belongs to the ten largest clones. Sequenced material: blood. These TCRs come from a man between 18 and 35 years old with Graves' hyperthyroidism.

The CDR3 spells CASTIAGPYNEQFF. The CDR3 DNA follows: TGTGCCAGCACCATAGCGGGGCCCTACAATGAGCAGTTCTTC. The chain couples TRBV12-3 or TRBV12-4 to TRBJ2-1; 8 nucleotides match TRBD2. CDR3 length: 14 residues. V lost 7 bases to trimming and J lost 2 bases; unmatched junction nucleotides: 4.

The V call is TRBV3-1, the J call TRBJ1-2; 8 nucleotides match TRBD1. The CDR3 length is 17 residues. Germline V lookup: CDR1 LGHDT, CDR2 YNNKEL (reference sequence). J gave up 7 bases and V 0 bases, and 13 bases lay outside the gene matches. The CDR3 is CASSQEGRGQALGGYTF. CDR3 DNA sequence: TGTGCCAGCAGCCAAGAAGGCAGGGGACAGGCCCTCGGTGGCTACACCTTC. The whole variable domain, filled in from reference TRBV3-1 and TRBJ1-2, reads DTAVSQTPKYLVTQMGNDKSIKCEQNLGHDTMYWYKQDSKKFLKIMFSYNNKELIINETVPNRFSPKSPDKAHLNLHINSLELGDSAVYFCASSQEGRGQALGGYTFGSGTRLTVV.

This clonotype was detected ten times or more. The genes are TRBV27 and TRBJ2-4; D tentatively reads TRBD1 or TRBD2 (6 bases each). The length of the CDR3 is 13 residues. V shed 2 bases and J shed 10 bases, with 12 bases lying between them. Germline CDR1 reads MNHEY; CDR2 reads SMNVEV (reference sequence). The CDR3 DNA reads TGTGCCAGCAGTTTAAGGGGGGCGCAGATTCAGTACTTC. It yields the protein CASSLRGAQIQYF.

This clonotype was counted between two and nine times. The chain employs TRBV20-1 and TRBJ2-3, with TRBD2 identical over 8 bases. This CDR3 comprises 13 residues. Germline V gene data show CDR1 as DFQATT and CDR2 as SNEGSKA (reference sequence). The CDR3 loop reads CSPLGGGTDTQYF. The CDR3, as DNA: TGCAGCCCCCTCGGGGGGGGGACAGATACGCAGTATTTT.

V and J are TRBV24-1 and TRBJ2-2; 7 bases are a match to TRBD1. This CDR3 has 15 residues. The germline CDR1 and CDR2 sequences are KGHDR and SFDVKD. V lost 4 bases, J lost 3 bases, and 4 bases stayed unmatched. The CDR3 coding sequence is TGTGCCACCAGTGAGAGGGGGCGGGACACCGGGGAGCTGTTTTTT. It is translated as CATSERGRDTGELFF.

A word on this clonotype: A read error may be the cause here, since a much bigger clone is one base away. This chain uses TRBV2 with TRBJ2-3; 7 bases map to TRBD2. The CDR3 covers 15 residues. The V and J ends lost 11 bases and 1 base, in that order; junction bases with no gene match: 12. CDR1 and CDR2 from the germline V gene are SNHLY and FYNNEI. The CDR3 nucleotides are TGTGCCGGCACCCATCCGCTAGCGGGCACAGATACGCAGTATTTT. It yields the protein CAGTHPLAGTDTQYF.

The chain recombines TRBV13 with TRBJ2-4; 11 bases are a match to TRBD2. Germline V CDR1 and CDR2: PRHDT, FYEKMQ (reference sequence). The V and J ends lost 5 bases and 1 base, in that order; junction bases with no gene match: 7. The CDR3 extends over 17 amino acids. The DNA for the CDR3 is TGTGCCAGCAGCGCCCCGACTAGCGGGACCGCCAAAAACATTCAGTACTTC. This codes for CASSAPTSGTAKNIQYF.

The chain combines TRBV4-3 with TRBJ2-3; maybe TRBD2 (5 bases). Between the trimmed V and J ends, which lost 1 base and 3 bases, there was a span of 17 bases. Germline V gene sequence: CDR1 LGHNA, CDR2 YSLEER. The CDR3 has 17 amino acids. CDR3 bases: TGCGCCAGCAGCCAAGGAGAGGCCGGACTTTCTACAGATACGCAGTATTTT. Translating gives CASSQGEAGLSTDTQYF.

This clonotype was found many times. J is TRBJ2-5 and V is TRBV18, with D perhaps assigned TRBD1 or TRBD2 (6 bases each). Trimming pared 2 bases from V and 1 base from J, leaving 11 bases between. There are 15 residues in the CDR3. Germline CDR1 KGHSH, CDR2 LQKENI. In DNA form, the CDR3 reads TGTGCCAGCTCACCAACCAGGGGAGGCCAAGAGACCCAGTACTTC. Amino acids: CASSPTRGGQETQYF.

CDR3 nucleotides: TGCAGTGCACGACAGGGGGACGGTGGAAACACCATATATTTT. This translates into CSARQGDGGNTIYF. The genes are TRBV20-1 and TRBJ1-3, with 9 bases identical to TRBD1. This CDR3 is built from 14 residues. CDR1 is DFQATT and CDR2 is SNEGSKA in the germline V gene (reference sequence). V was pared by 6 bases and J by 3 bases, with 6 bases of the junction left unmatched.

In its sample, this clonotype was seen a few times. CDR3 in amino acids: CASSHPGRHSGNTIYF. The CDR3 coding sequence is TGTGCCAGCAGTCATCCGGGACGGCACTCTGGAAACACCATATATTTT. The gene calls are TRBV6-2 or TRBV6-3 and TRBJ1-3; D perhaps matches TRBD1 (5 bases). With 5 bases removed from V and 0 bases from J, the gap between germline ends came to 14 bases. The CDR3 extends over 16 amino acids. In germline, CDR1 is MNHEY, CDR2 SVGEGT.

The chain is built from TRBV20-1 and TRBJ2-7; TRBD1 or TRBD2 may be the D gene (5 bases each). Trimming took 4 bases from V and 2 from J, leaving 12 bases between them. The CDR3 contains 13 residues. Germline assignment: CDR1 DFQATT and CDR2 SNEGSKA (reference sequence). The CDR3, as DNA: TGCAGTGCTAACCGGGACGGACCCTACGAGCAGTACTTC. Its protein product is CSANRDGPYEQYF.

This clonotype appeared many times. The V gene is TRBV3-1, the J gene TRBJ2-1; 9 positions agree with TRBD2. This CDR3 region has 15 residues. Germline CDR1 LGHDT, CDR2 YNNKEL (reference sequence). J gave up 6 bases and V 3 bases, and 6 bases lay outside the gene matches. The CDR3 DNA reads TGTGCCAGCAGCCACCCCCTGACTAGCGGCAATGAGCAGTTCTTC. It is translated as CASSHPLTSGNEQFF.

This clonotype has ten or more counts. The chain carries TRBV6-1 and TRBJ1-1; D is uncertain. V was shortened by 3 bases and J by 0 bases, with 11 bases between the two germline ends. CDR3 length: 15 residues. Germline V gene lookup returns CDR1 MNHNS and CDR2 SASEGT. The CDR3 coding sequence is TGTGCCAGCAGTGAGTTTTCGGGCATGAACACTGAAGCTTTCTTT. This encodes CASSEFSGMNTEAFF.

This chain links TRBV19 with TRBJ1-1; 7 bases are shared with TRBD1. This CDR3 has 14 amino acids. CDR1 LNHDA and CDR2 SQIVND come from the germline V gene (reference sequence). The V segment lost 6 bases and the J segment 6 bases; nucleotides outside the gene matches: 10. CDR3 residues: CASRLGGGVPEAFF. DNA of the CDR3: TGTGCCAGTAGACTAGGGGGCGGGGTGCCTGAAGCTTTCTTT. Filled out from reference TRBV19 and TRBJ1-1, the complete variable domain reads DGGITQSPKYLFRKEGQNVTLSCEQNLNHDAMYWYRQDPGQGLRLIYYSQIVNDFQKGDIAEGYSVSREKKESFPLTVTSAQKNPTAFYLCASRLGGGVPEAFFGQGTRLTVV.

The sample holds many counts of this clonotype. This rearrangement joins TRBV6-1 to TRBJ1-5; TRBD1 matches 8 bases. The trim removed 3 bases at V and 7 bases at J, leaving 8 bases unmatched. CDR1 and CDR2 (germline): MNHNS, SASEGT. The CDR3 loop spans 15 amino acids. The DNA of the CDR3 is TGTGCCAGCAGTGAGACAGGGGCGGCTGGCCAGCCCCAGCATTTT. Its translation: CASSETGAAGQPQHF.

V gene TRBV20-1 combines with J gene TRBJ2-7; maybe TRBD2 (7 bases). CDR3 length: 11 residues. The germline V gene has CDR1 DFQATT and CDR2 SNEGSKA (reference sequence). Deletions cut 8 bases from V and 6 bases from J, with 14 bases between. In DNA, the CDR3 is TGCAGTCCCTTAGGGGGGGGCGAGCAGTACTTC. Protein sequence: CSPLGGGEQYF.

This clonotype was recorded many times. V usage is TRBV6-1 and J usage is TRBJ2-3; 7 bases align to TRBD1. Germline trimming cut 0 bases from V and 0 bases from J; bases unmatched to any gene: 3. The CDR3 loop spans 16 amino acids. The germline V gene encodes CDR1 MNHNS and CDR2 SASEGT. The CDR3 DNA is TGTGCCAGCAGTGAAGCTGCGACAGGGAGCACAGATACGCAGTATTTT. Its protein is CASSEAATGSTDTQYF.

This clonotype was seen many times. The CDR3 DNA reads TGTGCCAGCAGCCGGCTAGCGGGAGGTTCTACGCAGTATTTT. Amino acid sequence: CASSRLAGGSTQYF. V is TRBV28 and J is TRBJ2-3; TRBD2 matches 11 bases. The CDR3 covers 14 residues. Per germline, CDR1 MDHEN and CDR2 SYDVKM. V lost 6 bases to trimming and J lost 8 bases; unmatched junction nucleotides: 7.

This clonotype was counted at least ten times. This chain uses TRBV29-1 with TRBJ2-2, with 12 bases aligning to TRBD2. In germline, CDR1 is SQVTM, CDR2 ANQGSEA. The CDR3 totals 15 residues. The junction had 8 bases not matched to a gene; V was cut back by 6 bases and J by 6 bases. The CDR3 DNA is TGCAGCGTCGTGACTAGCGGGAGATGGGCCGGGGAGCTGTTTTTT. This sequence encodes CSVVTSGRWAGELFF.